The 8 T cell receptor beta chains given below trace back to one sample, sequenced in a study of blood T cells in healthy people across ages. Primed by a sample-barcoded 5' primer and a J-beta primer mix, a second PCR proceeded for roughly 6 to 12 cycles. TCRdb re-analysed the 5' RACE reads in MiXCR, keeping a single row per CDR3 protein. The data contain 600,000 or so distinct CDR3 sequences, approximately 30% of them seen just once; the ten biggest clones take up around 16%. The source material was blood. These receptors were collected from a woman at least 80 years old in good health.

V and J are TRBV3-1 and TRBJ2-3; perhaps TRBD2 as D (7 bases). Germline CDR1 is LGHDT and CDR2 is YNNKEL (reference sequence). Between the trimmed V and J ends, which lost 6 bases and 2 bases, there was a span of 15 bases. The CDR3 extends over 15 amino acids. This CDR3 reads CASSGRGGLTDTQYF. The CDR3 coding sequence is TGTGCCAGCAGTGGAAGGGGGGGCCTCACAGATACGCAGTATTTT.

This clonotype occurred once. This sequence joins TRBV6-1 and TRBJ2-2; TRBD2 matches at 11 bases. This CDR3 has 17 amino acids. CDR1 and CDR2 from the germline V gene are MNHNS and SASEGT. V trimming: 6 bases; J trimming: 7 bases; junction bases outside the gene matches: 13. The CDR3 sequence: CASSSLAGGLGGGELFF. The CDR3 region has the DNA TGTGCCAGCAGCTCTCTAGCGGGGGGCCTCGGGGGCGGGGAGCTGTTTTTT.

This clonotype was observed a handful of times. The chain joins TRBV3-1 to TRBJ2-3, with D unclear. V lost 4 bases and J lost 5, with 13 bases in between. Per the germline V gene, CDR1 is LGHDT and CDR2 is YNNKEL (reference sequence). This CDR3 is built from 14 residues. The CDR3 DNA reads TGTGCCAGCAGCCCTTCCTCCCGTATAGATACGCAGTATTTT. It encodes CASSPSSRIDTQYF.

This clonotype was counted at least ten times. The chain carries TRBV20-1 and TRBJ1-2, with 8 bases identical to TRBD1. J was trimmed by 4 bases and V by 1 base; bases with no gene match: 5. This CDR3 comprises 14 residues. CDR1 is DFQATT, CDR2 SNEGSKA, per germline (reference sequence). CDR3 loop: CSARVDRAAYGYTF. In DNA form, the CDR3 reads TGCAGTGCTAGAGTGGACAGGGCGGCCTATGGCTACACCTTC.

The chain couples TRBV19 to TRBJ2-5; D could derive from TRBD1 or TRBD2 (6 bases each). Germline V gene lookup returns CDR1 LNHDA and CDR2 SQIVND (reference sequence). Between the trimmed V and J ends, which lost 6 bases and 2 bases, there was a span of 16 bases. The CDR3 loop spans 15 amino acids. In nucleotides, the CDR3 is TGTGCCAGTAGAGAAGCCGGGGGCCAACAAGAGACCCAGTACTTC. Its translation is CASREAGGQQETQYF.

This clonotype was counted many times. This rearrangement joins TRBV5-1 to TRBJ2-7; D is unclear. The CDR3 sequence is 12 residues long. Germline loops: CDR1 SGHRS, CDR2 YFSETQ. The V end was cut by 5 bases, the J end by 3 bases, with 9 bases between. The CDR3 region has the DNA TGCGCCAGCAGAGCAGACAACTACGAGCAGTACTTC. Protein product: CASRADNYEQYF.

This clonotype turned up a few times. This sequence joins TRBV5-6 and TRBJ2-2; D is possibly TRBD1 (6 bases). Per germline, CDR1 SGHDT and CDR2 YYEEEE. Deletions cut 5 bases from V and 6 bases from J, with 17 bases between. This CDR3 spans 15 amino acids. CDR3: CASSPGTIVPGELFF. CDR3 in DNA: TGTGCCAGCAGTCCCGGGACAATAGTACCCGGGGAGCTGTTTTTT.

The chain joins TRBV12-3 or TRBV12-4 to TRBJ1-1; D uncertain. The CDR3 covers 13 residues. Trimming cost V 6 bases and J 4 bases, with 12 bases left between them. CDR3 amino acids: CASSTQARTEAFF. CDR3 sequence (DNA): TGTGCCAGCAGCACCCAGGCGCGCACTGAAGCTTTCTTT.